The present entry profiles one T cell receptor (beta chain) with its context. Its antigen is unknown. Base qualities are not provided; no much larger clone lies one nucleotide away. The sample belongs to a study of shared clonotypes between healthy human individuals (dated by TCRdb to about 2020). In the study overall: The cohort included three men and a couple of women between 18 and 49 years of age. Different laboratories and diverse techniques were used to prepare libraries and sequence TCR repertoires, to increase sequencing depth and limit assay-specific biases. For each donor, three plates each were used for CD4 naive and CD4 memory, two plates were used for CD8 naive, and one plate was used for CD8 memory. Each donor's leukapheresis produced roughly between roughly 0.85 and 9.5 billion PBMCs. To estimate repertoire size and how much clonotype sharing occurs between individuals, the study deeply sequenced the blood TCR repertoires of roughly 5 healthy adults.

Donors were healthy HIV-negative adults with no recently reported acute infections or vaccinations. All donors were Caucasian adults living in Nashville, Tennessee, USA. The CD8 memory samples were a combination of magnetically selected CD45RO+ cells and CCR7-negative CD45RA+ effector memory (TemRA) cells. After blood collection by leukapheresis, PBMCs were isolated using Ficoll-Histopaque density gradient centrifugation and then cryopreserved in the vapor phase of liquid nitrogen. Analytical flow cytometry was used to check the purity and quantity of every magnetically sorted T cell population. Genomic DNA was isolated from every sorted fraction and measured by UV absorbance on a Nanodrop 2000c. TCR CDR3 regions were amplified from genomic DNA by multiplex PCR using the deep immunoSEQ assay. For each cell subset, the extracted genomic DNA was distributed evenly across all wells of several immunoSEQ 96-well plates, and each plate served as one replicate. Each replicate PCR for sorted subsets received around 0.2 ug genomic DNA, equal to about 30,000 T cell genomes. Purified libraries were quantified with a Qubit 3.0 fluorometer, sized on a Bioanalyzer 2100, and re-quantified with the KAPA Library Quantification kit. Each immunoSEQ 96-well plate was sequenced on its own single-read 150-cycle Illumina NextSeq 550 flow cell. The authors processed their data as follows. Because only junctional sequences without quality scores were contained in the immunoSEQ output, filtering matching that applied to full-length reads could not be performed. Sequences were annotated with PyIR, a Python wrapper for IgBLAST v1.9, and V/J genes and CDR3 were assigned using IMGT germline references. Reads were removed for weak V/J assignments (E-value above 1e-6), missing CDR3, stop codons, out-of-frame junctions, or ambiguous translated residues. V3J clonotypes were defined as sequences sharing the same inferred V gene, J gene, and CDR3 amino acid sequence. To compute the percentage overlap between repertoires, the number of shared unique clonotypes was divided by the size of the smaller repertoire. Richness of each repertoire was evaluated using RTK rarefaction, the Chao1 estimator, and Recon v2.1 estimates of unobserved clonotypes. Generation probabilities for all TCRbeta clonotypes obtained by the gDNA method from several donors were computed using OLGA. Entries here come from immuneACCESS through TCRdb and include only in-frame sequences with V and J called. Some clones fail to appear in such tables; in the studies checked, an unresolved V gene covers under half of the shortfall, and the cause of the remainder is unknown. V and J calls and clone size are given by that table; D and trimming were obtained from the DNA. The sample profile shows 600,000 to 750,000 clones; about 90% of them were found once. In total, the top ten clones hold more than 30% of the sample.

The CDR3 holds 16 amino acids from the cysteine to the phenylalanine. The kept DNA is CDR3 alone, 48 bases in frame from the first base. Trimming at the junction amounts to 6 bases on V and 0 bases on J, and the germline ends lie 17 bases apart. CDR1 and CDR2 were assigned from the germline V gene (reference sequence) as SGHNT and YYREEE. The full study reports these points: The genetic and exposure-history diversity represented was limited by the small number of donors. Compared with non-shared clonotypes, the clonotypes found in all four sorted-subset donors had higher generation probabilities. Sampling was limited to blood, and TCR repertoires in tissue likely differ from TCR repertoires in blood. Across a few donors, roughly 5% of naive CD4, more than 3% of naive CD8, 2.3% of memory CD4, and about 0.4% of memory CD8 clonotypes were shared. Incomplete sequencing was indicated by rarefaction of sorted-subset datasets, despite the large sequencing depth. Pairwise subsampling indicated that sequencing depth was expected to affect the degree of clonotype sharing among donors. Naive subsets generally had larger estimated clonotype richness than memory subsets did.

This receptor was obtained from a man aged 18 to 29 in good health. Some clones in this sample may be carry-over from other donors' samples. The chain was built from TRBV5-4 and TRBJ2-3; 5 matching bases give a weak D call of TRBD2. Sequencing was done on a sample of memory CD8+ T cells from PBMCs. The meaning of the sample's cell subset or site label: CD45RO+ cells pooled with CCR7-negative TemRA cells. CDR3 region: CASNPLSSGSTDTQYF. The nucleotide sequence reads as follows: TGTGCCAGCAACCCACTGTCGAGCGGCAGCACAGATACGCAGTATTTT.